This TCR beta chain was profiled in a study of blood T cells in healthy people across ages. Regarding the study as a whole: Diversity was higher, and naive CD4+ cells more numerous, in long-lived donors than in aged donors.

Donors ranged from about 6 to 90 years old and were healthy Caucasians in Russia. Drawing of peripheral blood yielded about 9.8 milliliters from each donor. About this clonotype itself: Its matching antigen is unknown. A read error may account for a junction end that differs from germline.

Next came a second PCR, run for roughly 7 to 12 cycles, which used a sample-barcoded 5' primer along with a J-beta primer mix. From the 5' RACE reads, TCRdb called clonotypes with MiXCR, one entry per CDR3 protein. Found here are around 1.5 million distinct CDR3 sequences, roughly 64% of them singletons; the top ten hold 6.5% to 8%. The length of the CDR3 is 20 residues. CDR1 is LGHNA, CDR2 YNFKEQ, per germline. Material for sequencing was blood. This clonotype was sampled from a man younger than 35 in good health. The chain joins TRBV4-2 to TRBJ2-4; 12 bases are a match to TRBD2. The CDR3 spells CASSQDFTSGRRVGKDIQYF. DNA of the CDR3: TGTGCCAGCAGCCAAGATTTCACTAGCGGGAGGCGGGTGGGCAAAGACATTCAGTACTTC.